This T cell receptor beta chain was recovered during a study of blood T cell repertoires in COVID-19. Overall study: The origin of the acute and convalescent COVID-19 samples was the United States, Italy and Spain.

V was clipped by 1 base and J by 5 bases; unmatched bases: 8. CDR1 and CDR2 (germline): KGHSH, LQKENI. This CDR3 comprises 16 residues. In the original analysis: For nucleated cells, counts were estimated from reference gene primer amplification. Only in-frame clones appear in the TCRdb table, and some are missing; sequencing was by immunoSEQ multiplex PCR. From that table come the V and J calls and clone size; the DNA was used to work out D and trimming. The data hold around 450,000 clones, with 70% to 90% observed a single time. V and J are TRBV18 and TRBJ1-5; TRBD1 matches 7 bases. The sequencing input was PBMCs or T cells enriched from blood (not recorded which). The receptor's source is a woman in her late teens or twenties with acute COVID-19. The CDR3 here is CASSPQPTGYDQPQHF. The CDR3 nucleotides read TGTGCCAGCTCACCACAACCGACAGGGTATGATCAGCCCCAGCATTTT.